This T cell receptor beta chain was profiled in a study of T cell responses to AZD1222 COVID-19 vaccine. Study-wide findings and caveats: Repertoire sampling was restricted to post-peak T cell response timepoints. With two AZD1222 doses given, Spike-specific TCR breadth and depth both rose.

With respect to this clone: The antigen is not known.

The CDR3 sequence is 15 residues long. Germline V lookup: CDR1 SEHNR, CDR2 FQNEAQ (reference sequence). Trimming removed 2 bases at V and 4 bases at J, with 12 bases between. TCRdb's table, derived via immunoSEQ multiplex PCR, lists solely in-frame clones and lacks some. The sample gives around 160,000 clones, 70% to 90% of which show up once; roughly 16% is in the top ten. The rearrangement uses TRBV7-9 and TRBJ1-3, with D uncertain. This receptor was identified in an adult in good health. This specimen consisted of peripheral blood, obtained on day 0 of AZD1222 vaccination. CDR3 in DNA: TGTGCCAGCAGCTTATTCGGCGGAGAAGGAAACACCATATATTTT. This sequence encodes CASSLFGGEGNTIYF.